This entry lists 9 T cell receptor delta chains sequenced from one sample in a study of gamma-delta T cells after stem cell transplantation. TCRdb re-called the RT-PCR reads using CATT. This table holds 2,500 or so delta-chain clones, approximately 19% found once. Sequencing input: gamma-delta T cells. The receptors were sampled from a human donor. It is not recorded whose cells these are; they may come from a transplant donor.

The CDR3 DNA sequence: TGTGCCTGTGACACCGAACCCCCGTCTGTGTTCTACACCGATAAACTCATCTTT. Amino acid sequence: CACDTEPPSVFYTDKLIF. The rearrangement joins TRDV2 to TRDJ1; D remains unclear. Germline values: CDR1 GEAIGNYY, CDR2 EKD. Trimming cost V 0 bases and J 0 bases, with 19 bases left between them. CDR3 size: 18 residues.

With respect to this clone: The protein TCRdb lists belongs to a much larger clone and differs from this DNA's translation at residue 16, which points to a read error; the protein shown is made from the DNA. The chain has TRDV2 and TRDJ1; 9 nucleotides align to TRDD3. Per germline, CDR1 GEAIGNYY and CDR2 EKD. The CDR3 is made up of 20 amino acids. The DNA for the CDR3 is TGTGCCTGTGACATTCCTACGTTTACTGGGGGAAACTTGTACACCAATAAACTCATCTTT. It specifies CACDIPTFTGGNLYTNKLIF.

The rearrangement links TRDV1 to TRDJ1; 10 bases map to TRDD3. Germline trimming cut 1 base from V and 3 bases from J; bases unmatched to any gene: 26. In germline, CDR1 is TSWWSYY, CDR2 QGS. This CDR3 contains 23 residues. The CDR3 DNA reads TGTGCTCTTGGGGAACCGCACGTGGTCCTACGATGGGGGATACCTCCTTACCCCGATAAACTCATCTTT. Its protein is CALGEPHVVLRWGIPPYPDKLIF.

The count of this clone is one. Other DNA sequences in this sample translate to the same CDR3. The J gene is TRDJ1, the V gene TRDV1; 13 nucleotides align to TRDD3. The CDR3 loop spans 20 amino acids. Germline CDR1 reads TSWWSYY; CDR2 reads QGS. Trimming at V came to 5 bases and at J to 3 bases, leaving 18 bases not matched to a gene. CDR3 DNA sequence: TGTGCTCTTGGGCTCCTCCGCCTGTACTGGGGGATACGCGGGCCCGATAAACTCATCTTT. Encoded protein: CALGLLRLYWGIRGPDKLIF.

The rearrangement uses TRDV2 and TRDJ3, with TRDD3 as a possible D gene (5 bases). Trimming pared 3 bases from V and 1 base from J, leaving 9 bases between. Germline values: CDR1 GEAIGNYY, CDR2 EKD. This CDR3 is 16 amino acids long. In DNA, the CDR3 is TGTGCCTGTGACCCGTACTGGTCCTGGGACACCCGACAGATGTTTTTC. Its protein product is CACDPYWSWDTRQMFF.

V usage is TRDV1 and J usage is TRDJ1; 12 positions match TRDD3. The germline gives CDR1 TSWWSYY, CDR2 QGS. V was pared by 0 bases and J by 2 bases, with 13 bases of the junction left unmatched. This CDR3 comprises 20 residues. This CDR3 is CALGELGYWGILRRTDKLIF. CDR3 DNA: TGTGCTCTTGGGGAACTAGGTTACTGGGGGATACTCAGGCGTACCGATAAACTCATCTTT.

Only a few counts were recorded for this clone. This rearrangement joins TRDV2 to TRDJ3, with 12 bases fitting TRDD3. CDR1 is GEAIGNYY and CDR2 is EKD in the germline V gene. Germline trimming cut 0 bases from V and 0 bases from J; bases unmatched to any gene: 14. The CDR3 is made up of 23 amino acids. The CDR3 bases are TGTGCCTGTGACACCGTGTTTTCTGGGGGATACGCGGGGAGCTCCTGGGACACCCGACAGATGTTTTTC. The encoded protein is CACDTVFSGGYAGSSWDTRQMFF.

This clone was detected only a few times. The rearrangement uses TRDV1 and TRDJ1; 10 bases align to TRDD3. Germline assignment: CDR1 TSWWSYY and CDR2 QGS. The J segment lost 0 bases and the V segment lost 5 bases, leaving 12 bases of the junction unmatched. The CDR3 length is 18 residues. CDR3 in DNA: TGTGCTCTTGGGTCGCGTTCCTACTGGGGGATTTACACCGATAAACTCATCTTT. Amino acids: CALGSRSYWGIYTDKLIF.

This chain joins TRDV2 and TRDJ3; TRDD3 matches at 9 bases. The junction had 8 bases not matched to a gene; V was cut back by 3 bases and J by 0 bases. This CDR3 has 19 amino acids. Per germline, CDR1 GEAIGNYY and CDR2 EKD. Written as DNA, the CDR3 is TGTGCCTGTGACGTTACTGGGGGAGACAGCTCCTGGGACACCCGACAGATGTTTTTC. Translated: CACDVTGGDSSWDTRQMFF.